The next 22 T cell receptor beta chains were all read from a single sample in a study of Ad26.COV2.S vaccination and SARS-CoV-2 variants. TCRdb's table, derived via immunoSEQ multiplex PCR, lists solely in-frame clones and lacks some. Of roughly 140,000 clones listed, 86% are singletons. The material was peripheral blood, obtained after recovery from COVID-19. The receptors derive from a human donor who had recovered from COVID-19.

The V and J genes are TRBV19 and TRBJ1-6, with a possible D match to TRBD1 (5 bases). The CDR3 consists of 16 residues. The V gene lost 5 bases and the J gene lost 6 bases, with 17 bases spanning the gap. Germline CDR1 LNHDA, CDR2 SQIVND (reference sequence). CDR3 coding DNA: TGTGCCAGTAGTTGGGGCTCCTACGAGGCTAATTCACCCCTCCACTTT. Encoded protein: CASSWGSYEANSPLHF.

This sequence joins TRBV7-8 and TRBJ2-7; the match to TRBD1 covers 9 bases. The CDR3 totals 15 residues. CDR1 SGHVS and CDR2 FQNEAQ come from the germline V gene. V shed 5 bases, J shed 6 bases, and the junction held 11 bases outside the gene matches. The CDR3 spells CASSIITGGGGEQYF. The CDR3 DNA follows: TGTGCCAGCAGCATAATCACAGGGGGCGGGGGCGAGCAGTACTTC.

The genes are TRBV29-1 and TRBJ2-1; D could derive from TRBD1 or TRBD2 (6 bases each). This CDR3 is 13 amino acids long. V was trimmed by 5 bases and J by 8 bases, leaving 16 bases between them. Looked up from germline, CDR1 is SQVTM and CDR2 is ANQGSEA. In DNA form, the CDR3 reads TGCAGCGTTTCATTCGTGGGGGGCTATGAGCAGTTCTTC. This sequence encodes CSVSFVGGYEQFF.

The chain is built from TRBV9 and TRBJ1-5; 9 bases map to TRBD1. The germline V gene has CDR1 SGDLS and CDR2 YYNGEE. The CDR3 totals 13 residues. With V trimmed by 5 bases and J by 4 bases, 1 base remained unmatched. The CDR3 nucleotides read TGTGCCAGCAGAGGACAGGGGAATCAGCCCCAGCATTTT. It translates to CASRGQGNQPQHF.

The chain joins TRBV5-1 to TRBJ1-4; 8 nucleotides align to TRBD1. The J segment lost 2 bases and the V segment lost 0 bases, leaving 3 bases of the junction unmatched. Germline V gene data show CDR1 as SGHRS and CDR2 as YFSETQ. The CDR3 sequence is 16 residues long. The CDR3 sequence is CASSLDRTGTNEKLFF. CDR3 coding DNA: TGCGCCAGCAGCTTGGATCGGACAGGGACTAATGAAAAACTGTTTTTT.

The chain couples TRBV28 to TRBJ2-7; D gene unclear. The CDR3 is 13 amino acids. The V gene's germline CDR1 is MDHEN and CDR2 SYDVKM. V was clipped by 8 bases and J by 0 bases, with 11 bases between them. The CDR3 region is CASVGYASYEQYF. In nucleotides, the CDR3 is TGTGCCAGCGTGGGATATGCCTCCTACGAGCAGTACTTC.

This chain uses TRBV10-2 with TRBJ2-1, with D maybe TRBD2 (6 bases). The CDR3 is made up of 13 amino acids. Trimming removed 6 bases from V and 3 bases from J, with 9 bases in between. Looked up from germline, CDR1 is WSHSY and CDR2 is SAAADI. CDR3 region: CASRGLNYNEQFF. In DNA form, the CDR3 reads TGCGCCAGCAGGGGACTCAACTACAATGAGCAGTTCTTC.

The chain uses TRBV7-9 and TRBJ1-1, with D perhaps TRBD1 (5 bases). Germline V gene lookup returns CDR1 SEHNR and CDR2 FQNEAQ (reference sequence). CDR3 length equals 16 residues. The germline V and J ends were trimmed by 5 bases and 2 bases, with 18 bases remaining between them. In nucleotides, the CDR3 is TGTGCCAGCAGCCTCCGGGACTTAAGTAGAAACACTGAAGCTTTCTTT. Its protein is CASSLRDLSRNTEAFF.

The rearrangement joins TRBV28 to TRBJ1-1, with 9 bases fitting TRBD1. In germline, CDR1 is MDHEN, CDR2 SYDVKM. With 8 bases clipped from V and 2 bases from J, the junction kept 9 bases outside the gene matches. The CDR3 totals 15 residues. The chain's CDR3 is CASRRTGAANTEAFF. The CDR3 coding sequence is TGTGCCAGCCGCCGGACAGGGGCCGCTAACACTGAAGCTTTCTTT.

This clone was seen only once. Written as DNA, the CDR3 is TGTGCCAGCAGCAATCAGTGGGGATCGAACACTGAAGCTTTCTTT. Residues: CASSNQWGSNTEAFF. The V and J genes are TRBV7-2 and TRBJ1-1; no definite D call. Trimming removed 5 bases from V and 1 base from J, with 14 bases in between. CDR1 is SGHTA, CDR2 FQGNSA, per germline. The CDR3 runs to 15 residues.

Details on this clone: A read error may account for a junction end that differs from germline. The V call is TRBV10-3, the J call TRBJ1-2, with D tentatively TRBD1 (6 bases). CDR1 and CDR2 (germline): ENHRY, SYGVKD. The CDR3 contains 15 residues. The CDR3 coding sequence is TGTGCCATCAGGGAGTCAGACAGGAGTAACTATGGCTACACCTTC. This sequence encodes CAIRESDRSNYGYTF.

The V call is TRBV28, the J call TRBJ1-1; a possible D gene is TRBD1 (6 bases). The CDR3 runs 15 residues. The germline V and J ends were trimmed by 6 bases and 6 bases, with 20 bases remaining between them. Germline assignment: CDR1 MDHEN and CDR2 SYDVKM. This CDR3 is CASSEAIGQRAEAFF. DNA for the CDR3: TGTGCCAGCAGCGAGGCGATCGGACAGAGAGCTGAAGCTTTCTTT.

The chain recombines TRBV30 with TRBJ1-2; tentatively, D is TRBD1 (6 bases). From germline, CDR1 is GTSNPN and CDR2 SVGIG (reference sequence). V was pared by 0 bases and J by 7 bases, with 21 bases between. The CDR3 is 16 residues long. The CDR3 is CAWSVSGGGRIRGYTF. For the CDR3, the DNA is TGTGCCTGGAGTGTGTCGGGCGGGGGCCGGATTCGTGGCTACACCTTC.

The chain joins TRBV5-6 to TRBJ2-1; TRBD2 matches 9 bases. After removal of 4 bases from V and 9 bases from J, the junction contained 14 bases not matched to a gene. The CDR3 spans 16 residues. Germline CDR1 reads SGHDT; CDR2 reads YYEEEE. The CDR3 nucleotides read TGTGCCAGCAGCGCCCTTAGCGGGGGCTTGGCGGTTGAGCAGTTCTTC. Translation: CASSALSGGLAVEQFF.

The rearrangement joins TRBV23-1 to TRBJ1-5; maybe TRBD1 (6 bases). TRBV23-1 is an ORF, and what it does is uncertain. The CDR3 totals 17 residues. Between the trimmed V and J ends, which lost 3 bases and 0 bases, there was a span of 15 bases. The CDR3 coding sequence is TGCGCCAGCAGTCATCCTACAGGGCAGTATAGCAATCAGCCCCAGCATTTT. It codes for CASSHPTGQYSNQPQHF.

The chain uses TRBV3-1 (or the pseudogene TRBV3-2) and TRBJ2-2; 8 bases agree with TRBD2. Germline CDR1 LGHDT, CDR2 YNNKEL (reference sequence). This CDR3 region has 12 residues. Germline trimming cut 5 bases from V and 8 bases from J; bases unmatched to any gene: 1. CDR3 loop: CASSLAGGELFF. In DNA, the CDR3 is TGTGCCAGCAGCTTAGCGGGGGGGGAGCTGTTTTTT.

The rearrangement uses TRBV28 and TRBJ1-4; D may be TRBD1 (5 bases). Germline assignment: CDR1 MDHEN and CDR2 SYDVKM. This CDR3 comprises 15 residues. V lost 3 bases to trimming and J lost 2 bases, with 10 bases between them. The CDR3 DNA follows: TGTGCCAGCAGTTTGGTCGGGGCGACTAATGAAAAACTGTTTTTT. It codes for CASSLVGATNEKLFF.

This sequence joins TRBV11-2 and TRBJ2-3; D perhaps matches TRBD1 (5 bases). Trimming took off 6 bases at V and 7 bases at J, with 11 bases between the two ends. CDR3 length: 12 amino acids. CDR1 is SGHAT and CDR2 is FQNNGV in the germline V gene. CDR3 loop: CASSPAGYTQYF. In DNA, the CDR3 is TGTGCCAGCAGTCCTGCAGGGTATACGCAGTATTTT.

The rearrangement joins TRBV30 to TRBJ2-2; no definite D call. CDR3 size: 16 residues. Per the germline V gene, CDR1 is GTSNPN and CDR2 is SVGIG (reference sequence). Trimming cost V 0 bases and J 3 bases, with 14 bases left between them. CDR3 loop: CAWSVRGVLDTGELFF. In DNA, the CDR3 is TGTGCCTGGAGTGTACGTGGGGTCCTCGACACCGGGGAGCTGTTTTTT.

The chain has TRBV19 and TRBJ2-7; TRBD1 might be the D (6 bases). V gave up 6 bases and J gave up 2 bases, with 14 bases separating them. This CDR3 is built from 14 residues. Germline CDR1 LNHDA, CDR2 SQIVND (reference sequence). Here the CDR3 reads CASRATGLTYEQYF. Here the CDR3 DNA reads TGTGCCAGTAGGGCGACAGGTCTTACCTACGAGCAGTACTTC.

The chain carries TRBV12-3 or TRBV12-4 and TRBJ1-1, with no clear D. CDR3 length: 13 amino acids. The V gene lost 6 bases and the J gene lost 3 bases, with 11 bases spanning the gap. The CDR3 DNA is TGTGCCAGCAGGGCTCGAGGAGACACTGAAGCTTTCTTT. Its protein is CASRARGDTEAFF.

The chain joins TRBV6-2 or TRBV6-3 to TRBJ1-6; unclear D gene. Germline CDR1 is MNHEY and CDR2 is SVGEGT. The CDR3 is made up of 13 amino acids. The ends were cut back, 2 bases at V and 10 bases at J, with 9 bases in the middle. The CDR3 sequence is CASSYRVNSPLHF. CDR3 sequence (DNA): TGTGCCAGCAGTTACAGGGTCAACTCACCCCTCCACTTT.